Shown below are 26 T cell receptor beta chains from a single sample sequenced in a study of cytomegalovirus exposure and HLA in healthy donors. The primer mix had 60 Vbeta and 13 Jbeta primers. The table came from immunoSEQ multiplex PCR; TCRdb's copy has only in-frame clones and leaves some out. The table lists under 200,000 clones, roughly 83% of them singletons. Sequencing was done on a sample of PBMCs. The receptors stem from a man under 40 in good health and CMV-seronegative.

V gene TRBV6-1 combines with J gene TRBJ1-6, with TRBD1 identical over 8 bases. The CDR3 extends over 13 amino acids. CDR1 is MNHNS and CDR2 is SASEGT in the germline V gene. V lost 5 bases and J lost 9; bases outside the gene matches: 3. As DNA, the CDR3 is TGTGCCAGCAGTCCAGGACAGGGTTCACCCCTCCACTTT. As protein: CASSPGQGSPLHF.

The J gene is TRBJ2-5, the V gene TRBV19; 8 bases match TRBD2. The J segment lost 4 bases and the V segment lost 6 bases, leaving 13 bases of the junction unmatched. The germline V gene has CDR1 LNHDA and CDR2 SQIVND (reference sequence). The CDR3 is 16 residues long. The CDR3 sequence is CASSPHSGDLRETQYF. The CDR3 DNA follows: TGTGCCAGTAGCCCTCATAGCGGGGATTTGCGAGAGACCCAGTACTTC.

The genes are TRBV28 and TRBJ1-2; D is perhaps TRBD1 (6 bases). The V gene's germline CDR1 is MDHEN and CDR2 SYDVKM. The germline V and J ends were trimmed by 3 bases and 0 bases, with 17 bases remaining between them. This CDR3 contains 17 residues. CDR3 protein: CASSFPGGQGPNYGYTF. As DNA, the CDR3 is TGTGCCAGCAGTTTCCCCGGGGGGCAGGGGCCTAACTATGGCTACACCTTC.

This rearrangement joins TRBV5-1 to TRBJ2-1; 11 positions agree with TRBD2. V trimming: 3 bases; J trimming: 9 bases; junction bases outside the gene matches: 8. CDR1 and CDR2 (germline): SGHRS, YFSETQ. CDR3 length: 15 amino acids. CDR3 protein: CASSYIAGGPREQFF. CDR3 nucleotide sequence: TGCGCCAGCAGCTACATAGCGGGAGGGCCTCGTGAGCAGTTCTTC. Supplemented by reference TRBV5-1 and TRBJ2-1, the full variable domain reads KAGVTQTPRYLIKTRGQQVTLSCSPISGHRSVSWYQQTPGQGLQFLFEYFSETQRNKGNFPGRFSGRQFSNSRSEMNVSTLELGDSALYLCASSYIAGGPREQFFGPGTRLTVL.

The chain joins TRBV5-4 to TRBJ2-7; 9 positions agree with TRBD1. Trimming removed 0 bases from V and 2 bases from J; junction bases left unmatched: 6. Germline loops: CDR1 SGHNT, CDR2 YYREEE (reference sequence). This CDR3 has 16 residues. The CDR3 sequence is CASSLEQGATTYEQYF. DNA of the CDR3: TGTGCCAGCAGCTTGGAACAGGGGGCGACGACCTACGAGCAGTACTTC.

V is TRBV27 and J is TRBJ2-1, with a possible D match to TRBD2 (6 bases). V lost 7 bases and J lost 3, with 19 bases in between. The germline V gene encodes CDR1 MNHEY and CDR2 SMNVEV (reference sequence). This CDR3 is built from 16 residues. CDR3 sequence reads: CASISGLGTLYNEQFF. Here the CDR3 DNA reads TGTGCCAGCATTTCGGGCCTCGGGACTCTCTACAATGAGCAGTTCTTC.

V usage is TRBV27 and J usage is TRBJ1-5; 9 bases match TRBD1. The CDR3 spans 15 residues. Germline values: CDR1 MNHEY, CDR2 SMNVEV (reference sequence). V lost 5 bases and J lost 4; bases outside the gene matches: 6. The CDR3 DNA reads TGTGCCAGCAGTCCCGGGACAGGGAGAAATCAGCCCCAGCATTTT. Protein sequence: CASSPGTGRNQPQHF.

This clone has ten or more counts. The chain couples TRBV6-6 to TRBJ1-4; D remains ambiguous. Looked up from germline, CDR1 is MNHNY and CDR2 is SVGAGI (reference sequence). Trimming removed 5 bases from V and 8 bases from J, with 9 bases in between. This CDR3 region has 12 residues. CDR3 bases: TGTGCCAGCAGTCCCAACAGAGAAAAACTGTTTTTT. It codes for CASSPNREKLFF.

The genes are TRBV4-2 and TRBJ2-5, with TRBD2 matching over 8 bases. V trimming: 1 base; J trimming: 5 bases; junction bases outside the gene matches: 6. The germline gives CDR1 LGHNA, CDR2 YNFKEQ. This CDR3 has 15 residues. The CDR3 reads CASSQAGTSVETQYF. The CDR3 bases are TGTGCCAGCAGCCAAGCCGGGACTAGTGTTGAGACCCAGTACTTC.

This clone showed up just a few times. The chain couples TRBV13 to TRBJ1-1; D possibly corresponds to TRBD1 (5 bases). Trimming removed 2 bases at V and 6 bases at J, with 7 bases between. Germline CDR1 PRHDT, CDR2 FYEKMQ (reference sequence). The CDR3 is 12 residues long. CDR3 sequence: CASSLQGAEAFF. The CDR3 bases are TGTGCCAGCAGCTTACAAGGGGCTGAAGCTTTCTTT.

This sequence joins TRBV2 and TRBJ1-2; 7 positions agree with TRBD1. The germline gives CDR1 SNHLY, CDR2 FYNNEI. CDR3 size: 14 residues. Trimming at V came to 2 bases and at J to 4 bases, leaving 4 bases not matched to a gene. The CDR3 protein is CASSELGTAYGYTF. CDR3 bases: TGTGCCAGCAGTGAACTTGGGACAGCCTATGGCTACACCTTC.

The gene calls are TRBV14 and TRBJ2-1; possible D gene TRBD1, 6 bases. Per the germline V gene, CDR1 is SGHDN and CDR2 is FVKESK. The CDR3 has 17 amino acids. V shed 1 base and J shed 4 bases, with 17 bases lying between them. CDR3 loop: CASSQALSGAVYNEQFF. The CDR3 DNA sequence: TGTGCCAGCAGCCAAGCCCTGTCAGGGGCGGTTTACAATGAGCAGTTCTTC.

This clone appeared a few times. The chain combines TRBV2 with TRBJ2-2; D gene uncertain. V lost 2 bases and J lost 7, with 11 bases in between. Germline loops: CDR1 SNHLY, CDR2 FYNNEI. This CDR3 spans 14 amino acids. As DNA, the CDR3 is TGTGCCAGCAGTGAAACGAGGTCTGACGGGGAGCTGTTTTTT. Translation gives CASSETRSDGELFF.

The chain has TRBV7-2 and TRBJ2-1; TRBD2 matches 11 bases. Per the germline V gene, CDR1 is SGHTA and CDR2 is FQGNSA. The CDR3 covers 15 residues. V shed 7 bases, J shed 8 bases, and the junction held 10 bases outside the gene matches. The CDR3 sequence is CASTPGLAGGHEQFF. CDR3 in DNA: TGTGCCAGCACCCCCGGATTAGCGGGAGGGCATGAGCAGTTCTTC.

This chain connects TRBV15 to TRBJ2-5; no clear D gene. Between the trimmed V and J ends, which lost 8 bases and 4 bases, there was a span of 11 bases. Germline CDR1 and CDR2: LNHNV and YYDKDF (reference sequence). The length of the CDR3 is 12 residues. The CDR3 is CATASVRETQYF. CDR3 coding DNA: TGTGCCACCGCGAGCGTTCGAGAGACCCAGTACTTC.

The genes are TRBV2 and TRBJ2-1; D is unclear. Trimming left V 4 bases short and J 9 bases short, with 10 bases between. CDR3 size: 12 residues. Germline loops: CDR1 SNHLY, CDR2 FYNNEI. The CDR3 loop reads CASSAIVGEQFF. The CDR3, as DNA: TGTGCCAGCAGTGCAATAGTCGGTGAGCAGTTCTTC. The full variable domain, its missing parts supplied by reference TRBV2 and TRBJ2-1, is EPEVTQTPSHQVTQMGQEVILRCVPISNHLYFYWYRQILGQKVEFLVSFYNNEISEKSEIFDDQFSVERPDGSNFTLKIRSTKLEDSAMYFCASSAIVGEQFFGPGTRLTVL.

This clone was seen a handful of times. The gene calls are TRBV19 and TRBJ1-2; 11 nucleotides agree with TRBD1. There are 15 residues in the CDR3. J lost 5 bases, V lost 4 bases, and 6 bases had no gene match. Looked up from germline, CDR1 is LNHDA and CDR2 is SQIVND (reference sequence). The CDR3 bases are TGTGCCAGTAGTAAACGGACAGGGGGCGGGTATGGCTACACCTTC. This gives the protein CASSKRTGGGYGYTF. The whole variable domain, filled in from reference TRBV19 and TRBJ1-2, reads DGGITQSPKYLFRKEGQNVTLSCEQNLNHDAMYWYRQDPGQGLRLIYYSQIVNDFQKGDIAEGYSVSREKKESFPLTVTSAQKNPTAFYLCASSKRTGGGYGYTFGSGTRLTVV.

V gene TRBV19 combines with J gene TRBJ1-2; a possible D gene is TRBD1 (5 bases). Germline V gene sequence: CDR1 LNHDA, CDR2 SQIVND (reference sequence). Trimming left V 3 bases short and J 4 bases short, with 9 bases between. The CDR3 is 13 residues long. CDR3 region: CASSIAQGYGYTF. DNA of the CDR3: TGTGCCAGTAGTATCGCTCAGGGCTATGGCTACACCTTC. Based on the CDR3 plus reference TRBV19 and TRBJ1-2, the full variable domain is DGGITQSPKYLFRKEGQNVTLSCEQNLNHDAMYWYRQDPGQGLRLIYYSQIVNDFQKGDIAEGYSVSREKKESFPLTVTSAQKNPTAFYLCASSIAQGYGYTFGSGTRLTVV.

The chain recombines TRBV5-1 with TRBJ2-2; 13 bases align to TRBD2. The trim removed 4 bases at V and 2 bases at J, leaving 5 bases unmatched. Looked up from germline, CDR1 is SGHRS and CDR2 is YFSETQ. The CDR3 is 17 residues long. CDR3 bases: TGCGCCAGCAGCAGGGGACTAGCGGGGCCTAACACCGGGGAGCTGTTTTTT. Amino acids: CASSRGLAGPNTGELFF.

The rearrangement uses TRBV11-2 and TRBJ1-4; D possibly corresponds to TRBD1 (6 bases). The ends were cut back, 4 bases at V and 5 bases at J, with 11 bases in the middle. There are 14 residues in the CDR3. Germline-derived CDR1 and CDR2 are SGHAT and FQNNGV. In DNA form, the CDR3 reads TGTGCCAGCAGCTCAGGGGCCGGGAATGAAAAACTGTTTTTT. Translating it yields CASSSGAGNEKLFF.

This chain's CDR3 is CASSSRTSGLSYEQYF. CDR3 sequence (DNA): TGTGCCAGCAGCTCACGGACTAGCGGGCTCTCCTACGAGCAGTACTTC. This chain connects TRBV7-9 to TRBJ2-7, with 11 positions matching TRBD2. Germline CDR1 and CDR2: SEHNR and FQNEAQ (reference sequence). V was clipped by 4 bases and J by 0 bases; unmatched bases: 5. This CDR3 is 16 amino acids long. The complete variable domain, with remaining parts taken from reference TRBV7-9 and TRBJ2-7, reads DTGVSQNPRHKITKRGQNVTFRCDPISEHNRLYWYRQTLGQGPEFLTYFQNEAQLEKSRLLSDRFSAERPKGSFSTLEIQRTEQGDSAMYLCASSSRTSGLSYEQYFGPGTRLTVT.

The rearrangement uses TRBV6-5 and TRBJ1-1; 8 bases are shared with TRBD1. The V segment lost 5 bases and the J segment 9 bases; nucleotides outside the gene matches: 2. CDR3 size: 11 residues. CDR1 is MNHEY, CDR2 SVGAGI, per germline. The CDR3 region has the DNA TGTGCCAGCAGTCCAGGGGGCAAAGCTTTCTTT. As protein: CASSPGGKAFF.

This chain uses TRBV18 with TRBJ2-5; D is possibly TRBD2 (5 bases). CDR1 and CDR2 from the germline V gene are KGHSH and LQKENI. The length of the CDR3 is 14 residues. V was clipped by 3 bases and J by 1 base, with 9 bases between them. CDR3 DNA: TGTGCCAGCTCACCTTCCGGGATCCAAGAGACCCAGTACTTC. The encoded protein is CASSPSGIQETQYF.

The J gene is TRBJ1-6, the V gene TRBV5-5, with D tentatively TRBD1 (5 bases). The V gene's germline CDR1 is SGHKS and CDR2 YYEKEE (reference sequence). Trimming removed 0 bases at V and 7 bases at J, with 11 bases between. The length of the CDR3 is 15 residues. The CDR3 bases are TGTGCCAGCAGCTTGGCCTTAGGGGAAAATTCACCCCTCCACTTT. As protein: CASSLALGENSPLHF. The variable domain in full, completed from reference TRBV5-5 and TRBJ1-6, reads DAGVTQSPTHLIKTRGQQVTLRCSPISGHKSVSWYQQVLGQGPQFIFQYYEKEERGRGNFPDRFSARQFPNYSSELNVNALLLGDSALYLCASSLALGENSPLHFGNGTRLTVT.

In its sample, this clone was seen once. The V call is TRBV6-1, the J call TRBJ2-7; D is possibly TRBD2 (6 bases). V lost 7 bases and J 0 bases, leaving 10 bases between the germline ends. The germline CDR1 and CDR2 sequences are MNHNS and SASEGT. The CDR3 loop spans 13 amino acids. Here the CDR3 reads CASKLARSYEQYF. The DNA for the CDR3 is TGTGCCAGCAAGCTAGCGCGCTCCTACGAGCAGTACTTC.

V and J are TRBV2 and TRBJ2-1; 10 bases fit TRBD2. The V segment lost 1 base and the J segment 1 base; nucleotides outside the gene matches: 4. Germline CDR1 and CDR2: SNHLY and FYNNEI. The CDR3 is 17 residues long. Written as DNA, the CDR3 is TGTGCCAGCAGTGAAGGACTAGCGGGCCCATCCTACAATGAGCAGTTCTTC. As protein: CASSEGLAGPSYNEQFF.